The 23 T cell receptor beta chains below all came from one sample that was sequenced in a study of T cell responses to AZD1222 COVID-19 vaccine. TCRdb's table, derived via immunoSEQ multiplex PCR, lists solely in-frame clones and lacks some. The sample lists 150,000 to 250,000 clones, about 94% seen once, with 1% in the top ten. This specimen was peripheral blood, taken 28 days after the second AZD1222 dose. These receptors came from an adult who received the AZD1222 COVID-19 vaccine.

J is TRBJ2-1 and V is TRBV5-1; D perhaps matches TRBD2 (7 bases). The germline V gene encodes CDR1 SGHRS and CDR2 YFSETQ. CDR3 length: 12 amino acids. V lost 7 bases, J lost 8 bases, and 13 bases lay in between. The CDR3, as DNA: TGCGCCAGCGGGGGGGGCCGGGATGAGCAGTTCTTC. Its translation: CASGGGRDEQFF.

The CDR3 bases are TGTGCCAGCAGCTTGACAACAGGGGGCAGTGAGCAGTTCTTC. Amino acids: CASSLTTGGSEQFF. This rearrangement joins TRBV11-3 to TRBJ2-1; 9 bases match TRBD1. CDR1 SGHNT and CDR2 YENEEA come from the germline V gene. Trimming removed 3 bases from V and 9 bases from J; junction bases left unmatched: 6. CDR3 size: 14 residues.

This clone was detected a few times. The chain uses TRBV27 and TRBJ2-7, with D tentatively TRBD1 (7 bases). Between the trimmed V and J ends, which lost 3 bases and 0 bases, there was a span of 12 bases. The CDR3 spans 15 residues. Per the germline V gene, CDR1 is MNHEY and CDR2 is SMNVEV (reference sequence). CDR3 bases: TGTGCCAGCAGTTTGGAGGGGGCCGGCTCCTACGAGCAGTACTTC. As protein: CASSLEGAGSYEQYF.

As for this clone: An end of the junction differs from the germline gene, which may be a read error. The chain uses TRBV6-2 or TRBV6-3 and TRBJ2-3, with TRBD2 identical over 9 bases. The germline gives CDR1 MNHEY, CDR2 SVGEGT. There are 14 residues in the CDR3. The CDR3: CASSPGTSIDTQYF. The CDR3 region has the DNA TGTGCCAGCAGCCCCGGGACTAGCATAGATACGCAGTATTTT.

CDR3 sequence (DNA): TGTGCCAGCAGCTTAGGACAGGGGAGTGAAAAACTGTTTTTT. Protein product: CASSLGQGSEKLFF. The J gene is TRBJ1-4, the V gene TRBV7-2; 8 bases match TRBD1. The CDR3 is 14 amino acids. Germline values: CDR1 SGHTA, CDR2 FQGNSA. J lost 7 bases, V lost 1 base, and 2 bases had no gene match.

The rearrangement joins TRBV5-1 to TRBJ2-2, with D tentatively TRBD1 or TRBD2 (6 bases each). Trimming took 6 bases from V and 2 from J, leaving 20 bases between them. This CDR3 has 17 amino acids. Per germline, CDR1 SGHRS and CDR2 YFSETQ. The CDR3 region is CASTRGTGGQNTGELFF. CDR3 DNA: TGCGCCAGCACTCGAGGGACCGGGGGCCAAAACACCGGGGAGCTGTTTTTT.

This sequence joins TRBV6-1 and TRBJ2-7; D may be TRBD2 (7 bases). Germline CDR1 and CDR2: MNHNS and SASEGT. Trimming pared 4 bases from V and 2 bases from J, leaving 27 bases between. The CDR3 has 19 residues. The chain's CDR3 is CASSAYAGVGDIVPYEQYF. CDR3 sequence (DNA): TGTGCCAGCAGTGCTTACGCGGGGGTCGGGGACATCGTCCCCTACGAGCAGTACTTC.

This clone was found once. V usage is TRBV14 and J usage is TRBJ1-6; D unclear. This CDR3 is 13 amino acids long. Per the germline V gene, CDR1 is SGHDN and CDR2 is FVKESK. Trimming removed 0 bases from V and 10 bases from J, with 7 bases in between. Here the CDR3 reads CASSQDLVSPLHF. For the CDR3, the DNA is TGTGCCAGCAGCCAAGATCTGGTCTCACCCCTCCACTTT.

On this clone: The same CDR3 also results from other DNA sequences found in this sample. The chain combines TRBV7-9 with TRBJ1-3; D gene ambiguous. The CDR3 is made up of 13 amino acids. Germline-derived CDR1 and CDR2 are SEHNR and FQNEAQ (reference sequence). Trimming removed 5 bases from V and 0 bases from J, with 5 bases in between. The CDR3 region has the DNA TGTGCCAGCAGCCGTAGCTCTGGAAACACCATATATTTT. This encodes CASSRSSGNTIYF.

The V gene is TRBV9, the J gene TRBJ2-3, with TRBD2 matching 16 bases. V lost 0 bases, J lost 1 base, and 2 bases stayed unmatched. This CDR3 is 18 amino acids long. Germline V CDR1 and CDR2: SGDLS, YYNGEE. The chain's CDR3 is CASSVEGLAGGRTDTQYF. As DNA, the CDR3 is TGTGCCAGCAGCGTAGAGGGACTAGCGGGGGGGCGCACAGATACGCAGTATTTT.

The chain links TRBV18 to TRBJ2-5; D call uncertain. Trimming left V 3 bases short and J 7 bases short, with 9 bases between. The CDR3 sequence is 12 residues long. Germline CDR1 and CDR2: KGHSH and LQKENI. The CDR3 reads CASSPGPGTQYF. For the CDR3, the DNA is TGTGCCAGCTCACCCGGACCCGGGACCCAGTACTTC.

The V and J genes are TRBV6-6 and TRBJ1-2, with 8 bases fitting TRBD1. Germline V CDR1 and CDR2: MNHNY, SVGAGI (reference sequence). V lost 5 bases, J lost 7 bases, and 21 bases stayed unmatched. The CDR3 contains 18 residues. The CDR3 bases are TGTGCCAGCAGTCCCTCCGTCAACAGGGGGAGTGGTTCGGGTGGCTACACCTTC. Its protein is CASSPSVNRGSGSGGYTF.

The gene calls are TRBV5-1 and TRBJ1-1; a possible D gene is TRBD1 (5 bases). Trimming removed 3 bases at V and 6 bases at J, with 15 bases between. CDR3 length equals 14 residues. Looked up from germline, CDR1 is SGHRS and CDR2 is YFSETQ. As DNA, the CDR3 is TGCGCCAGCAGCTCCCTGACGACAGTACCTGAAGCTTTCTTT. This sequence encodes CASSSLTTVPEAFF.

The chain uses TRBV28 and TRBJ2-1; no firm D call. Germline values: CDR1 MDHEN, CDR2 SYDVKM. V lost 5 bases and J 6 bases, leaving 11 bases between the germline ends. The CDR3 extends over 13 amino acids. CDR3 bases: TGTGCCAGCAGTCCCGGGTGGACCAATGAGCAGTTCTTC. Its translation is CASSPGWTNEQFF.

This clone was counted a few times. This chain joins TRBV6-5 and TRBJ1-2, with D perhaps matching TRBD1 (5 bases). The CDR3 runs 11 residues. Per the germline V gene, CDR1 is MNHEY and CDR2 is SVGAGI. V lost 7 bases, J lost 8 bases, and 11 bases lay in between. CDR3 residues: CASTQGLGYTF. DNA of the CDR3: TGTGCCAGCACCCAGGGTTTAGGCTACACCTTC.

The V gene is TRBV11-1, the J gene TRBJ2-1; D unclear. The length of the CDR3 is 14 residues. Looked up from germline, CDR1 is SGHAT and CDR2 is FQDESV (reference sequence). Trimming took 1 base from V and 6 from J, leaving 10 bases between them. The CDR3 DNA follows: TGTGCCAGCAGCTTAGGGCGGCAAATCAATGAGCAGTTCTTC. It codes for CASSLGRQINEQFF.

This chain uses TRBV20-1 with TRBJ1-1, with D hard to call. The CDR3 spans 11 residues. Trimming took off 3 bases at V and 7 bases at J, with 9 bases between the two ends. Germline CDR1 and CDR2: DFQATT and SNEGSKA (reference sequence). The CDR3 DNA sequence: TGCAGTGCTAGTCTGGACGGTGAAGCTTTCTTT. It translates to CSASLDGEAFF.

The rearrangement uses TRBV5-5 and TRBJ1-6, with a weak D call TRBD1 (5 bases). The V gene's germline CDR1 is SGHKS and CDR2 YYEKEE (reference sequence). The CDR3 extends over 13 amino acids. The germline V and J ends were trimmed by 10 bases and 6 bases, with 14 bases remaining between them. The CDR3 DNA follows: TGTGCCGAAGGGGACTCACGTAATTCACCCCTCCACTTT. Amino acids: CAEGDSRNSPLHF.

The rearrangement uses TRBV3-1 (or the pseudogene TRBV3-2) and TRBJ1-4; a weak D match, TRBD1 (6 bases). CDR1 and CDR2 from the germline V gene are LGHDT and YNNKEL (reference sequence). The CDR3 extends over 17 amino acids. With 0 bases removed from V and 8 bases from J, the gap between germline ends came to 19 bases. CDR3: CASSQDWPAGDGEKLFF. The CDR3 DNA reads TGTGCCAGCAGCCAAGATTGGCCCGCAGGGGATGGGGAAAAACTGTTTTTT.

V and J are TRBV5-5 and TRBJ1-2; TRBD1 matches 9 bases. Germline CDR1 SGHKS, CDR2 YYEKEE (reference sequence). V was clipped by 4 bases and J by 8 bases; unmatched bases: 6. This CDR3 region has 13 residues. The CDR3: CASSRQGERGYTF. The CDR3 region has the DNA TGTGCCAGCAGCCGACAGGGGGAGCGGGGCTACACCTTC.

This sequence joins TRBV11-2 and TRBJ1-1; the D gene is possibly TRBD1 (5 bases). This CDR3 is built from 14 residues. Germline assignment: CDR1 SGHAT and CDR2 FQNNGV. Trimming cost V 2 bases and J 4 bases, with 11 bases left between them. For the CDR3, the DNA is TGTGCCAGCAGCTTAATGGGGCTTGGCACTGAAGCTTTCTTT. The encoded protein is CASSLMGLGTEAFF.

As DNA, the CDR3 is TGTGCCAGCAGCGTCCTTAGCGGGGGCAATCAGCCCCAGCATTTT. Protein: CASSVLSGGNQPQHF. This chain uses TRBV7-6 with TRBJ1-5; D not resolved. The CDR3 spans 15 residues. The V gene lost 5 bases and the J gene lost 2 bases, with 13 bases spanning the gap. Germline V CDR1 and CDR2: SGHVS, FNYEAQ.

This clone was counted a single time. The chain employs TRBV2 and TRBJ1-3; no firm D call. CDR3 length: 14 amino acids. Germline V gene data show CDR1 as SNHLY and CDR2 as FYNNEI. The V end was cut by 5 bases, the J end by 4 bases, with 12 bases between. In nucleotides, the CDR3 is TGTGCCAGCAGTCTTTCTGGAGGAGGAAACACCATATATTTT. It specifies CASSLSGGGNTIYF.